The present T cell receptor (beta chain) was sequenced within a study of blood T cell repertoires in COVID-19. Study overall: The cDNA or gDNA used as material had been derived from T cells, B-cell-depleted T cells, or PBMCs.

Clones were read by immunoSEQ multiplex PCR, and TCRdb kept only the in-frame ones, dropping some. The profile covers 60,000 to 70,000 clones, with around 82% appearing a single time and approximately 8.8% taken by the ten largest. The sample comprised peripheral blood. The TCR sequence derives from a man in his forties or fifties with active COVID-19.

CDR3 bases: TGTGCCAGCACAGGGGGTGGTGAAAAACTGTTTTTT. Translation gives CASTGGGEKLFF. The V gene is TRBV9, the J gene TRBJ1-4; the match to TRBD1 covers 7 bases. The V gene end was trimmed by 6 bases and the J gene end by 7 bases; junction bases not matched to a gene: 3. The CDR3 has 12 amino acids. CDR1 SGDLS and CDR2 YYNGEE come from the germline V gene.